This T cell receptor beta chain was sequenced during a study of metastatic and nonmetastatic thyroid tumors. The CDR3 runs 16 residues. The J segment lost 4 bases and the V segment lost 8 bases, leaving 15 bases of the junction unmatched. Germline CDR1 is MNHEY and CDR2 is SVGEGT. Each patient went into thyroid surgery without having received any treatment. Findings and caveats of the study: Relative to benign nodules, malignant thyroid tumors were reportedly characterized by significantly elevated TCR beta diversity in blood and tumor.

Notes on this clone: The antigen remains undetermined.

In the original analysis: CDR3 differences across clinicopathological groups were used to build a distant-metastasis classifier for papillary thyroid cancer. TCRdb re-called the PCR reads through MiXCR. TCRdb's processing, not the authors' own work, is the source of the V and J calls. The sample shows around 42,000 clones, roughly 12% of them seen only once. Sequencing was carried out using blood. The V and J genes are TRBV6-2 or TRBV6-3 and TRBJ2-3; the match to TRBD2 covers 7 bases. The origin of this receptor is a male donor with papillary thyroid cancer or a benign thyroid nodule (not recorded which). Some clones in this sample may be carry-over from other donors' samples. CDR3 sequence (DNA): TGTGCCAGCCTACAACCGCGACTAGCTAGGGCAGATACGCAGTATTTT. This sequence encodes CASLQPRLARADTQYF.